Listed below are T cell receptor beta chains from one sample, sequenced in a study of T cell responses to AZD1222 COVID-19 vaccine. The method was immunoSEQ multiplex PCR; TCRdb's version includes in-frame clones alone and lacks a portion of them. This sample yields some 180,000 clones, of which roughly 90% are seen a single time; 1.6% belongs to the top ten. Specimen: peripheral blood, collected on day 0 of AZD1222 vaccination. The origin of the receptors is an adult in good health. Each CDR3 is given with its conserved first and last residue. A D gene is named only where the DNA matches it firmly. Size is omitted from some rows. Given values are once, few, many or a class for expanded clones.

TRBJ2-3	TRBD1	TRBV18	NA	CASSPLGGRTDTQYF	TGTGCCAGCTCACCCCTAGGGGGCCGCACAGATACGCAGTATTTT
TRBJ1-6	NA	TRBV5-1	NA	CASSLGSNSPLHF	TGCGCCAGCAGCTTGGGTTCTAATTCACCCCTCCACTTT
TRBJ2-3	TRBD1	TRBV30	NA	CAWLGTAEDTQYF	TGTGCCTGGCTGGGGACAGCCGAAGATACGCAGTATTTT
TRBJ2-5	NA	TRBV4-2	few	CASSQSDWEEETQYF	TGTGCCAGCAGCCAATCAGACTGGGAAGAAGAGACCCAGTACTTC
TRBJ2-7	TRBD1	TRBV4-3	NA	CASSQYLGQISYEQYF	TGCGCCAGCAGCCAATATCTGGGACAGATCTCCTACGAGCAGTACTTC
TRBJ2-3	NA	TRBV6-1	NA	CASSESLSTDTQYF	TGTGCCAGCAGTGAAAGTTTAAGCACAGATACGCAGTATTTT
TRBJ1-4	TRBD1	TRBV7-9	NA	CASSSDRGRREKLFF	TGTGCCAGCAGCTCGGACAGGGGGCGACGGGAAAAACTGTTTTTT
TRBJ1-6	TRBD1	TRBV11-1	NA	CASSWGQVNSPLHF	TGTGCCAGCAGCTGGGGACAGGTGAATTCACCCCTCCACTTT
TRBJ2-5	NA	TRBV2	NA	CASRSGLSLGETQYF	TGTGCCAGTAGATCCGGGCTCTCCCTAGGGGAGACCCAGTACTTC
TRBJ1-6	NA	TRBV7-6	NA	CASSLFGSPLHF	TGTGCCAGCAGCTTATTTGGCTCACCCCTCCACTTT
TRBJ2-5	TRBD1	TRBV5-6	NA	CASSNGQARATQYF	TGTGCCAGCAGCAATGGACAGGCCAGGGCGACCCAGTACTTC
TRBJ2-3	TRBD1	TRBV29-1	NA	CSVTGQVLYINTQYF	TGCAGCGTTACCGGACAGGTTTTGTACATAAATACGCAGTATTTT
TRBJ2-7	NA	TRBV7-8	NA	CASSFLSVGLYEQYF	TGTGCCAGCAGCTTTCTTTCTGTAGGACTCTACGAGCAGTACTTC
TRBJ2-7	TRBD1	TRBV27	NA	CASSSTGGPNSYEQYF	TGTGCCAGCAGTTCAACAGGGGGACCAAACTCCTACGAGCAGTACTTC
TRBJ1-2	NA	TRBV9	NA	CASSPDRGGYTF	TGTGCCAGCAGCCCAGATAGGGGCGGCTACACCTTC
TRBJ2-7	NA	TRBV2	NA	CASSERKNEQYF	TGTGCCAGCAGTGAGAGGAAAAACGAGCAGTACTTC
TRBJ1-1	NA	TRBV12-3/TRBV12-4	NA	CASSLMEGAVAFF	TGTGCCAGCAGTTTAATGGAAGGGGCAGTGGCTTTCTTT
TRBJ1-1	NA	TRBV4-2	NA	CASSQAGAPEAFF	TGTGCCAGCAGCCAAGCCGGGGCACCGGAAGCTTTCTTT
TRBJ1-5	NA	TRBV30	few	CAWSVDRNSNQPQHF	TGTGCCTGGAGTGTAGACCGGAATAGCAATCAGCCCCAGCATTTT
TRBJ2-3	TRBD2	TRBV29-1	NA	CSGSGRATDTQYF	TGCAGCGGTAGCGGGAGGGCCACAGATACGCAGTATTTT
TRBJ2-5	NA	TRBV3-1/TRBV3-2	once	CASSQRWGVETQYF	TGTGCCAGCAGCCAAAGGTGGGGAGTAGAGACCCAGTACTTC
TRBJ2-7	NA	TRBV6-5	NA	CASSLSRYEQYF	TGTGCCAGCAGTCTGAGTAGGTACGAGCAGTACTTC
TRBJ2-2	NA	TRBV19	few	CASSMSELGSLYYTGELFF	TGTGCCAGTAGTATGTCGGAGTTGGGCTCCCTTTACTACACCGGGGAGCTGTTTTTT
TRBJ2-5	TRBD1	TRBV9	NA	CASSVRGQGIGETQYF	TGTGCCAGCAGCGTTCGAGGACAGGGGATTGGAGAGACCCAGTACTTC
TRBJ2-1	TRBD1	TRBV7-2	NA	CASSGRTGDEQFF	TGTGCCAGCAGCGGCCGGACAGGGGATGAGCAGTTCTTC
TRBJ1-1	NA	TRBV19	NA	CASSLRGENTEAFF	TGTGCCAGTAGCCTGCGAGGGGAGAACACTGAAGCTTTCTTT
TRBJ1-3	NA	TRBV19	NA	CASSGRGSTIYF	TGTGCCAGTAGTGGCCGAGGAAGCACCATATATTTT
TRBJ1-1	NA	TRBV4-1	NA	CASSPASNMGRDTEAFF	TGCGCCAGCAGCCCAGCCTCGAATATGGGTAGGGACACTGAAGCTTTCTTT
TRBJ2-2	NA	TRBV18	NA	CASSPRDTYTGELFF	TGTGCCAGCTCACCAAGAGACACCTACACCGGGGAGCTGTTTTTT
TRBJ2-3	NA	TRBV19	NA	CASSIDRTDTQYF	TGTGCCAGTAGTATAGATCGGACAGATACGCAGTATTTT
TRBJ2-3	TRBD1	TRBV25-1	NA	CASSEWGQSTDTQYF	TGTGCCAGCAGTGAATGGGGACAGTCCACAGATACGCAGTATTTT
TRBJ2-5	TRBD2	TRBV29-1	NA	CSAGLADVQETQYF	TGCAGCGCTGGACTAGCGGATGTTCAAGAGACCCAGTACTTC
TRBJ1-2	NA	TRBV9	once	CASSVDEVDYGYTF	TGTGCCAGCAGCGTAGATGAGGTAGACTATGGCTACACCTTC
TRBJ2-3	NA	TRBV2	NA	CASSGGGTDTQYF	TGTGCCAGCAGTGGGGGGGGCACAGATACGCAGTATTTT
TRBJ2-3	NA	TRBV6-6	NA	CASSYPHGPRTDTQYF	TGTGCCAGCAGTTACCCCCACGGACCACGCACAGATACGCAGTATTTT
TRBJ1-5	NA	TRBV12-3/TRBV12-4	NA	CASSLRPDQPQHF	TGTGCCAGCAGTTTACGACCGGATCAGCCCCAGCATTTT
TRBJ1-1	TRBD1	TRBV9	NA	CASSPPGQGASFAEAFF	TGTGCCAGCAGCCCGCCAGGACAGGGGGCATCCTTTGCTGAAGCTTTCTTT
TRBJ2-5	TRBD2	TRBV7-6	NA	CASSPSGGAWETQYF	TGTGCCAGCAGCCCTAGCGGGGGGGCTTGGGAGACCCAGTACTTC
TRBJ1-1	NA	TRBV6-4	NA	CASSQWGTEAFF	TGTGCCAGCAGCCAATGGGGCACTGAAGCTTTCTTT
TRBJ1-5	NA	TRBV30	NA	CAWSVDGNQPQHF	TGTGCCTGGAGTGTGGATGGCAATCAGCCCCAGCATTTT